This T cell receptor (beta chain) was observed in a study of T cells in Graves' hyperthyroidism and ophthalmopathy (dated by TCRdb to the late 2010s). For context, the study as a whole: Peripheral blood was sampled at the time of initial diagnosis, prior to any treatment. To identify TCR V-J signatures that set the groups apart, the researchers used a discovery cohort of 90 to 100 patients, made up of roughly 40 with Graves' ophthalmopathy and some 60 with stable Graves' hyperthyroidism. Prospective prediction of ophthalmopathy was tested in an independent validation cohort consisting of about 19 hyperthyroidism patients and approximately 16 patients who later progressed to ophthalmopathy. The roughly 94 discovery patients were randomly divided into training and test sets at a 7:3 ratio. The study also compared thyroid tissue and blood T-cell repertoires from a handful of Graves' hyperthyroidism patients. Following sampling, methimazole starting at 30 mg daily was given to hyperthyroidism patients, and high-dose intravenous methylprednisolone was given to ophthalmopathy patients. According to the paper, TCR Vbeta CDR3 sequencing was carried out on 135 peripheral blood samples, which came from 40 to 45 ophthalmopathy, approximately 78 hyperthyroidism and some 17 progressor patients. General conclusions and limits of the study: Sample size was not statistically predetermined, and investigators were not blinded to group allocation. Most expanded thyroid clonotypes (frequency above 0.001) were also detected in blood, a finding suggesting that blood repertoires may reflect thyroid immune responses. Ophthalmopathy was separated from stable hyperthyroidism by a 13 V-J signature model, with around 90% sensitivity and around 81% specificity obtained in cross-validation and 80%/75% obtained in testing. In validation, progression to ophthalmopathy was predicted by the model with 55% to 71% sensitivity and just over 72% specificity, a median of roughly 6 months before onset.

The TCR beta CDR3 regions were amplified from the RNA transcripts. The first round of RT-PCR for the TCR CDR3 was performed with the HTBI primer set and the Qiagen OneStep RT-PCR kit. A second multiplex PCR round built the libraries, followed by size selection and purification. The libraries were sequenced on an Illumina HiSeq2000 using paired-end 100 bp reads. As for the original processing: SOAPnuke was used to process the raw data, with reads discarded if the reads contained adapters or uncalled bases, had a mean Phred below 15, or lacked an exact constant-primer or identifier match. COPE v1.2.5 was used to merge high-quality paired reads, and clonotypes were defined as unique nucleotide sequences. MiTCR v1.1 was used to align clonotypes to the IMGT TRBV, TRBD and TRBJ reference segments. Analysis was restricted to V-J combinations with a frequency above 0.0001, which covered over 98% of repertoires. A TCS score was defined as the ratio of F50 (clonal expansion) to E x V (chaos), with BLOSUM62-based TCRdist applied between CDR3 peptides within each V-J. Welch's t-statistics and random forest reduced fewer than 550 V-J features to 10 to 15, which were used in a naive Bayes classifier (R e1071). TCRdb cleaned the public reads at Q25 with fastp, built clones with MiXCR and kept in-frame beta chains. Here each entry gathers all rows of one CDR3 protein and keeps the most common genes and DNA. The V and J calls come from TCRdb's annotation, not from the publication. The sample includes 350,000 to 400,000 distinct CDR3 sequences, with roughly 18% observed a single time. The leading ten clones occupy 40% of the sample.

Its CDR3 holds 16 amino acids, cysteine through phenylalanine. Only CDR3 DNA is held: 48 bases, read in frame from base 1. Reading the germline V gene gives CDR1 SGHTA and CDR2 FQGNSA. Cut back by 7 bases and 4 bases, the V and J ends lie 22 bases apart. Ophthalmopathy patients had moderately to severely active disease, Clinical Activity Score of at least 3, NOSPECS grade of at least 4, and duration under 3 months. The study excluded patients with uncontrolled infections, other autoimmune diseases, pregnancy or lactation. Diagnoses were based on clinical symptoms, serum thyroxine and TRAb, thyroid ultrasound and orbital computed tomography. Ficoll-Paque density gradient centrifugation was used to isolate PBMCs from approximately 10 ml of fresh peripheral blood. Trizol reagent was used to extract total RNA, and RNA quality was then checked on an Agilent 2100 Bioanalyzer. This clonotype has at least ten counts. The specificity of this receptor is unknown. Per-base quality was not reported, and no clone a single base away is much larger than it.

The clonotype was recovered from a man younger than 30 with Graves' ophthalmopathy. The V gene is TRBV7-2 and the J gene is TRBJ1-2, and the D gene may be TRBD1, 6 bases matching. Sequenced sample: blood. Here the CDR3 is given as CASTLIVWGAGYGYTF. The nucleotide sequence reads TGTGCCAGCACCCTAATCGTTTGGGGGGCCGGCTATGGCTACACCTTC.